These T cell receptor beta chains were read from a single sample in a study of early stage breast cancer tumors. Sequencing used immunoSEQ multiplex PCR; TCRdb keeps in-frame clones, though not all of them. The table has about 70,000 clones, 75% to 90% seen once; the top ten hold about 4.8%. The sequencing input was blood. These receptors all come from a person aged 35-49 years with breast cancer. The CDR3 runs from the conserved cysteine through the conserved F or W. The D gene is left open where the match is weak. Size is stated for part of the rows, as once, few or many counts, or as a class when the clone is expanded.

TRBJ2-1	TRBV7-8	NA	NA	CASSLAREREQFF	TGTGCCAGCAGCTTAGCCCGGGAGAGGGAGCAGTTCTTC
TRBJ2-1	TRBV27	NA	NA	CASSLPGRGAYNEQFF	TGTGCCAGCAGTTTACCAGGCCGAGGGGCCTACAATGAGCAGTTCTTC
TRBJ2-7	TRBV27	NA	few	CASSLNGPHVEQYF	TGTGCCAGCAGTTTAAACGGGCCCCATGTGGAGCAGTACTTC
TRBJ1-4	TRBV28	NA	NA	CASSPGGGEKLFF	TGTGCCAGCAGTCCGGGGGGGGGTGAAAAACTGTTTTTT
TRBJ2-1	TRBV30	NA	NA	CAFSGDNEQFF	TGTGCCTTTAGCGGTGACAATGAGCAGTTCTTC
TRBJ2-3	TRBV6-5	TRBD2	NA	CASSLRLAGGTDTQYF	TGTGCCAGCAGTTTACGACTAGCGGGGGGCACAGATACGCAGTATTTT
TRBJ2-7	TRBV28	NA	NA	CASSLFGGLRTSYEQYF	TGTGCCAGCAGTTTGTTTGGCGGACTCCGGACCTCCTACGAGCAGTACTTC
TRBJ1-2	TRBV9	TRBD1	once	CASSVAGGRYGYTF	TGTGCCAGCAGCGTAGCAGGGGGCCGATATGGCTACACCTTC
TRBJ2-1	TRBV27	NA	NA	CASSQVGGISSYNEQFF	TGTGCCAGCAGCCAAGTAGGAGGGATAAGCTCCTACAATGAGCAGTTCTTC
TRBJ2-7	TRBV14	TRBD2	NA	CASSQGAGGHLAYEQYF	TGTGCCAGCAGCCAAGGTGCGGGAGGCCACCTGGCCTACGAGCAGTACTTC
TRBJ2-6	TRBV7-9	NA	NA	CASSLDSGANVLTF	TGTGCCAGCAGCTTAGACTCTGGGGCCAACGTCCTGACTTTC
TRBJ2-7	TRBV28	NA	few	CASSFYMDSLEQYF	TGTGCCAGCAGTTTTTATATGGACAGCCTGGAGCAGTACTTC
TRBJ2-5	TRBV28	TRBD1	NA	CASSPQGIQETQYF	TGTGCCAGCAGTCCACAGGGGATCCAAGAGACCCAGTACTTC
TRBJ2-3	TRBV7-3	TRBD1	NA	CASSPLTGRTDTQYF	TGTGCCAGCAGCCCTCTGACAGGGCGAACAGATACGCAGTATTTT
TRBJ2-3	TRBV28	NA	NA	CASNHAAGRTDTQYF	TGTGCCAGCAATCACGCCGCAGGGCGAACAGATACGCAGTATTTT
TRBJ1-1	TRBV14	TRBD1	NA	CASSRWTGPVTEAFF	TGTGCCAGCAGCCGGTGGACAGGTCCTGTCACTGAAGCTTTCTTT
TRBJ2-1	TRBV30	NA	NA	CAATNYLYNEQFF	TGTGCCGCGACTAACTACCTCTACAATGAGCAGTTCTTC
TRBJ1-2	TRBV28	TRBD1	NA	CASNTGGGDGYTF	TGTGCCAGCAATACAGGGGGCGGAGATGGCTACACCTTC
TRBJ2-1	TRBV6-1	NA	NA	CASRSFGGIQYEQFF	TGTGCCAGCAGGTCCTTCGGCGGGATACAATATGAGCAGTTCTTC
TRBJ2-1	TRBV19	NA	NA	CASSISGKGFEQFF	TGTGCCAGTAGTATTTCGGGGAAAGGGTTTGAGCAGTTCTTC
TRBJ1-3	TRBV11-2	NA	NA	CASSLIGDSGNTIYF	TGTGCCAGCAGCCTGATAGGCGACTCTGGAAACACCATATATTTT
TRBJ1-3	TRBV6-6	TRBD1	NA	CASSGQGAFVGNTIYF	TGTGCCAGCAGCGGACAGGGGGCTTTCGTTGGAAACACCATATATTTT
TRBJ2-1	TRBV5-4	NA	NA	CASSTQGGPGGEQFF	TGTGCCAGCAGCACGCAGGGGGGGCCTGGGGGTGAGCAGTTCTTC
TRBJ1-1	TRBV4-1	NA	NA	CASSRGGTGNTEAFF	TGCGCCAGCAGCCGGGGCGGGACGGGGAACACTGAAGCTTTCTTT
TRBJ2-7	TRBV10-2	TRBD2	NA	CASSDPAESGDSYEQYF	TGCGCCAGCAGTGATCCGGCCGAAAGCGGGGATTCCTACGAGCAGTACTTC
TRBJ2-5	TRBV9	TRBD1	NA	CASSVARTGSSQETQYF	TGTGCCAGCAGCGTAGCTAGGACAGGGAGTTCCCAAGAGACCCAGTACTTC
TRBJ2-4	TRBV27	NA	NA	CASANIQYF	TGTGCCAGCGCAAACATTCAGTACTTC
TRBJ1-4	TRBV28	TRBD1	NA	CASSLSGGTLNEKLFF	TGTGCCAGCAGTTTATCAGGGGGCACTCTTAATGAAAAACTGTTTTTT
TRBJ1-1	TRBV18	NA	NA	CASSPDRGTEAFF	TGTGCCAGCTCACCCGACCGGGGCACTGAAGCTTTCTTT
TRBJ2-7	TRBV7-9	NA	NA	CASSPRVYEQYF	TGTGCCAGCAGCCCCAGGGTCTACGAGCAGTACTTC
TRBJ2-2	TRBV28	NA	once	CASTPRGAYTGELFF	TGTGCCAGCACCCCGAGGGGGGCTTACACCGGGGAGCTGTTTTTT
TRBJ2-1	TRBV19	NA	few	CASSIYNEQFF	TGTGCCAGTAGTATCTACAATGAGCAGTTCTTC
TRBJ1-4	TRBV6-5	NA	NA	CASRTRSDEKLFF	TGTGCCAGCAGGACACGGAGTGACGAAAAACTGTTTTTT
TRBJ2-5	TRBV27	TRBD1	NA	CASSYTGGAEAQYF	TGTGCCAGCAGTTACACAGGGGGCGCGGAGGCCCAGTACTTC
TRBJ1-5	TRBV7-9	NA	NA	CASSPQGSNQPQHF	TGTGCCAGCAGCCCACAGGGTAGCAATCAGCCCCAGCATTTT
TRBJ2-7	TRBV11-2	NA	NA	CASSNRVRAYEQYF	TGTGCCAGCAGTAACCGGGTCCGTGCCTACGAGCAGTACTTC
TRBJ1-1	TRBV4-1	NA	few	CASSPVGRNTEAFF	TGCGCCAGCAGCCCCGTCGGGAGGAACACTGAAGCTTTCTTT
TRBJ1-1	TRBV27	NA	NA	CASSSAGVEAFF	TGTGCCAGCAGTTCGGCAGGCGTTGAAGCTTTCTTT
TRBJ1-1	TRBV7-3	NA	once	CASSPGENTEAFF	TGTGCCAGCAGCCCCGGGGAGAACACTGAAGCTTTCTTT
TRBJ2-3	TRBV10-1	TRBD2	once	CASSEPGTSGSPEGPDTQYF	TGCGCCAGCAGTGAACCCGGGACTAGCGGGAGTCCCGAGGGCCCAGATACGCAGTATTTT
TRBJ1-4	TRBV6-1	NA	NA	CASSEARGRAKKLFF	TGTGCCAGCAGTGAAGCGAGGGGCAGGGCGAAAAAACTGTTTTTT
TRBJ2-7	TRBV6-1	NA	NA	CASRQVWAYEQYF	TGTGCCAGTCGACAGGTTTGGGCCTACGAGCAGTACTTC
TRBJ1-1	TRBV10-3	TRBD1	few	CAISNGTDAFF	TGTGCCATCAGTAACGGGACAGATGCTTTCTTT
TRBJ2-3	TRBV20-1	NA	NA	CSVPRGKEWYF	TGCAGTGTCCCGAGGGGCAAGGAGTGGTATTTT
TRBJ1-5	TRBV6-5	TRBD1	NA	CASSPGTGQQPQHF	TGTGCCAGCAGCCCCGGGACAGGGCAACAGCCCCAGCATTTT